One and the same sample provided the 11 T cell receptor beta chains below, sequenced in a study of shared clonotypes between healthy human individuals. Clones were read by immunoSEQ multiplex PCR, and TCRdb kept only the in-frame ones, dropping some. The table records over 850,000 clones, approximately 80% of them present only once. What was sequenced was memory CD4+ T cells from PBMCs. Subset indicated: CD45RA-negative fraction. The receptors were sampled from a man aged 18 to 30 in good health. Some clones in this sample may be carry-over from other donors' samples.

This chain connects TRBV5-4 to TRBJ2-5, with TRBD1 as a possible D gene (6 bases). Germline assignment: CDR1 SGHNT and CDR2 YYREEE (reference sequence). The CDR3 totals 15 residues. Trimming took 0 bases from V and 5 from J, leaving 14 bases between them. The CDR3 DNA reads as TGTGCCAGCAGCTTGGCGAGGGGGAGTGGGGAGACCCAGTACTTC. This sequence encodes CASSLARGSGETQYF.

The rearrangement joins TRBV12-5 to TRBJ1-1; D gene uncertain. Germline V gene sequence: CDR1 LGHNT, CDR2 FRNRAP. The V and J ends lost 6 bases and 2 bases respectively, with 10 bases between them. The CDR3 has 13 amino acids. The CDR3 coding sequence is TGTGCTAGTGGCCTTACAGAAAACACTGAAGCTTTCTTT. Translation: CASGLTENTEAFF.

A word on this clone: This clone may be a read error of a much larger clone one base away. The same CDR3 arises from other DNA sequences in this sample as well. This sequence joins TRBV7-2 and TRBJ2-7, with 14 bases that match TRBD2. With V trimmed by 1 base and J by 2 bases, 4 bases remained unmatched. Germline CDR1 is SGHTA and CDR2 is FQGNSA. The CDR3 totals 17 residues. CDR3 in DNA: TGTGCCAGCAGCTTAGGGGGACTAGCGGGAGACCCCTACGAGCAGTACTTC. It is translated as CASSLGGLAGDPYEQYF.

V is TRBV9 and J is TRBJ1-2; D unclear. Germline CDR1 is SGDLS and CDR2 is YYNGEE. CDR3 size: 12 residues. With 3 bases removed from V and 4 bases from J, the gap between germline ends came to 7 bases. The CDR3 region has the DNA TGTGCCAGCAGCGCGCCTTTCTATGGCTACACCTTC. Protein: CASSAPFYGYTF.

The chain recombines TRBV2 with TRBJ2-1, with TRBD2 matching over 11 bases. Germline V gives CDR1 SNHLY, CDR2 FYNNEI. The CDR3 spans 16 residues. The ends lost 5 bases at V and 2 bases at J; junction bases unmatched: 5. CDR3 in DNA: TGTGCCAGCAGTTCGCAACTAGCGGGAGCCTACAATGAGCAGTTCTTC. Translating it yields CASSSQLAGAYNEQFF.

The V gene is TRBV5-6, the J gene TRBJ2-6; either TRBD1 or TRBD2 may supply D (5 bases each). Looked up from germline, CDR1 is SGHDT and CDR2 is YYEEEE. V lost 7 bases to trimming and J lost 0 bases, with 11 bases between them. The CDR3 runs 15 residues. CDR3 region: CASGAGPSGANVLTF. The CDR3 nucleotides are TGTGCCAGCGGGGCGGGCCCCTCTGGGGCCAACGTCCTGACTTTC.

The chain recombines TRBV6-6 with TRBJ1-2, with TRBD1 identical over 12 bases. Germline lookup yields CDR1 MNHNY and CDR2 SVGAGI (reference sequence). The J segment lost 3 bases and the V segment lost 5 bases, leaving 7 bases of the junction unmatched. The CDR3 loop spans 16 amino acids. CDR3 bases: TGTGCCAGCAGTGCTACCGGGACAGGGGGCGACTATGGCTACACCTTC. This gives the protein CASSATGTGGDYGYTF.

This chain links TRBV5-4 with TRBJ2-5; TRBD1 is a possible D gene (6 bases). Germline CDR1 reads SGHNT; CDR2 reads YYREEE (reference sequence). The ends were cut back, 0 bases at V and 2 bases at J, with 11 bases in the middle. The CDR3 spans 15 residues. The CDR3 region is CASSLAPDRQETQYF. DNA of the CDR3: TGTGCCAGCAGCTTGGCCCCGGACAGACAAGAGACCCAGTACTTC.

The chain joins TRBV28 to TRBJ1-1, with 7 positions matching TRBD1. There are 12 residues in the CDR3. Germline V gives CDR1 MDHEN, CDR2 SYDVKM. V lost 4 bases, J lost 5 bases, and 1 base stayed unmatched. In DNA form, the CDR3 reads TGTGCCAGCAGTTCGGGACAGACTGAAGCTTTCTTT. Its protein is CASSSGQTEAFF.

Many counts were recorded for this clone. The chain has TRBV9 and TRBJ2-7, with 9 bases that match TRBD2. The V gene's germline CDR1 is SGDLS and CDR2 YYNGEE. Losses at the gene ends were 4 bases for V and 0 bases for J; bases not matched to a gene: 5. The CDR3 has 15 amino acids. CDR3: CASSLSTSGSYEQYF. The CDR3 bases are TGTGCCAGCAGCCTCTCGACTAGCGGCTCCTACGAGCAGTACTTC.

V usage is TRBV5-1 and J usage is TRBJ1-3; maybe TRBD1 (5 bases). The CDR3 contains 15 residues. The V end lost 0 bases, the J end lost 2 bases, and 9 bases lay between the germline ends. Per the germline V gene, CDR1 is SGHRS and CDR2 is YFSETQ. The CDR3 bases are TGCGCCAGCAGCTTGGGTTCAGGGACTGGAAACACCATATATTTT. It is translated as CASSLGSGTGNTIYF.